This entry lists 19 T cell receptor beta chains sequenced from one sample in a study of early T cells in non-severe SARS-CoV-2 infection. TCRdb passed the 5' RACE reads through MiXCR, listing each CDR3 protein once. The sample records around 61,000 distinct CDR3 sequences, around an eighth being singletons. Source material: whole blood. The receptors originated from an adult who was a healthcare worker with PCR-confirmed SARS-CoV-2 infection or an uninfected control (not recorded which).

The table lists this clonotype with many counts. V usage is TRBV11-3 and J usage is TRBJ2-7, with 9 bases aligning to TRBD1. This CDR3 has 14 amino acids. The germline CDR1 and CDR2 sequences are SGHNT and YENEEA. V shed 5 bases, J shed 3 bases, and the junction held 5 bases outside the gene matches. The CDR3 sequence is CASSLGQGDYEQYF. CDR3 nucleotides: TGTGCCAGCAGCCTGGGACAGGGTGACTACGAGCAGTACTTC.

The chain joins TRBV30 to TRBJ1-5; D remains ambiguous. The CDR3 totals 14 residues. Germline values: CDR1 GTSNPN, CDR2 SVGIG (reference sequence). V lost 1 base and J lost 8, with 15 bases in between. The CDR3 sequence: CAWSDNQRIKPQHF. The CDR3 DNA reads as TGTGCCTGGAGTGATAATCAGAGGATCAAGCCCCAGCATTTT. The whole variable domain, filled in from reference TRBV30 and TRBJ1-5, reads SQTIHQWPATLVQPVGSPLSLECTVEGTSNPNLYWYRQAAGRGLQLLFYSVGIGQISSEVPQNLSASRPQDRQFILSSKKLLLSDSGFYLCAWSDNQRIKPQHFGDGTRLSIL.

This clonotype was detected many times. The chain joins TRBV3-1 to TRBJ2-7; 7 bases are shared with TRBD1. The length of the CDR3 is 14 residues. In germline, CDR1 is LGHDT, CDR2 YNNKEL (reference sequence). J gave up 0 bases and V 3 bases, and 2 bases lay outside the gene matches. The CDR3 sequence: CASSHGQDSYEQYF. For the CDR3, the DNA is TGTGCCAGCAGCCACGGACAGGACTCCTACGAGCAGTACTTC.

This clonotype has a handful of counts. CDR3 DNA sequence: TGTGCCAGCGGCCTTGGGACAGATACGCAGTATTTT. The encoded protein is CASGLGTDTQYF. The J gene is TRBJ2-3, the V gene TRBV5-4; no clear D. This CDR3 is built from 12 residues. Per germline, CDR1 SGHNT and CDR2 YYREEE (reference sequence). V dropped 7 bases and J dropped 3 bases, with 9 bases sitting between them.

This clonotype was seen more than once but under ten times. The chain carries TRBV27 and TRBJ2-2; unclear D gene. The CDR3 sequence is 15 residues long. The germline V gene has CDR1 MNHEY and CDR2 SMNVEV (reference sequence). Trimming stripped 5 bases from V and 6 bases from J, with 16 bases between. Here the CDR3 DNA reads TGTGCCAGCAGTCCGACCGGAGTAGAGGCCGGGGAGCTGTTTTTT. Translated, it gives CASSPTGVEAGELFF.

The CDR3 DNA is TGTGCCAGCAGCGCGGGGGATGGGCAGTACTTC. Its protein is CASSAGDGQYF. V usage is TRBV9 and J usage is TRBJ2-7, with D maybe TRBD2 (6 bases). CDR1 and CDR2 (germline): SGDLS, YYNGEE. CDR3 length: 11 amino acids. Trimming removed 3 bases from V and 9 bases from J, with 10 bases in between.

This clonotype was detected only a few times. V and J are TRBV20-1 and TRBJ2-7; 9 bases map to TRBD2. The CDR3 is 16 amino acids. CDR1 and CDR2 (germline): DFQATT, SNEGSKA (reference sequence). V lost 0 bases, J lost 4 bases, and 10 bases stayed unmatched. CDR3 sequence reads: CSARDPGSGRSYEQYF. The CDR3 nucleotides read TGCAGTGCTAGAGATCCTGGTAGCGGGAGATCTTACGAGCAGTACTTC.

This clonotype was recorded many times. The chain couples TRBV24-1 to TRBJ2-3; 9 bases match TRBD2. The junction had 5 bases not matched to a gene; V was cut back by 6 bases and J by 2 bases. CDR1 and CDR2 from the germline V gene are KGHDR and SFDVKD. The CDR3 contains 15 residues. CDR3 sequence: CATSRRGGPTDTQYF. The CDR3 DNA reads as TGTGCCACCAGTCGGCGGGGGGGCCCCACAGATACGCAGTATTTT.

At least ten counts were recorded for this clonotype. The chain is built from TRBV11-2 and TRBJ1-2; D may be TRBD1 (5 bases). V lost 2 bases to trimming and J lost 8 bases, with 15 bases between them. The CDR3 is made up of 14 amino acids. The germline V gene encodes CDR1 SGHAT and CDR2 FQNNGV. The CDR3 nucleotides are TGTGCCAGCAGCTTATTTGGAGCAGGGAAAGGCTACACCTTC. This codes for CASSLFGAGKGYTF.

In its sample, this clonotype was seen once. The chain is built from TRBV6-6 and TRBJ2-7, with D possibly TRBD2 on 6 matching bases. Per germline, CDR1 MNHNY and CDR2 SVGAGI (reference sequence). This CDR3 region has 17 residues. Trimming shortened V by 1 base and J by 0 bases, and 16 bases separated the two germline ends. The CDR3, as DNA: TGTGCCAGCAGTTACTTGGTCGCGGGGTCAATCTCCTACGAGCAGTACTTC. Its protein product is CASSYLVAGSISYEQYF.

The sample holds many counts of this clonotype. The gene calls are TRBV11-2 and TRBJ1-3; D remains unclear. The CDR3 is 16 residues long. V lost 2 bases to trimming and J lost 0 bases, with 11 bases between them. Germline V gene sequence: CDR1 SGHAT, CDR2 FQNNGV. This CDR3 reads CASSLKGGHSGNTIYF. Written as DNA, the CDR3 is TGTGCCAGCAGCTTAAAGGGCGGTCACTCTGGAAACACCATATATTTT.

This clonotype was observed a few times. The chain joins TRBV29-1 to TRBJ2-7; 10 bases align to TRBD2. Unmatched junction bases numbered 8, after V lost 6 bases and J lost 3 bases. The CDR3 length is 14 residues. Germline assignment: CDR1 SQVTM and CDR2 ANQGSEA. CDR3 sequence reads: CSVTAASGSYEQYF. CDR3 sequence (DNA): TGCAGCGTCACCGCGGCTAGCGGGAGCTACGAGCAGTACTTC.

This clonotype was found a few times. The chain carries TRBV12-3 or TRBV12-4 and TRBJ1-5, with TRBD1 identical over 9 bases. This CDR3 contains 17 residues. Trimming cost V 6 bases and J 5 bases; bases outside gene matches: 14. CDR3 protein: CASSGQGTRPVDQPQHF. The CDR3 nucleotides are TGTGCCAGCAGCGGACAGGGGACGCGGCCTGTCGATCAGCCCCAGCATTTT.

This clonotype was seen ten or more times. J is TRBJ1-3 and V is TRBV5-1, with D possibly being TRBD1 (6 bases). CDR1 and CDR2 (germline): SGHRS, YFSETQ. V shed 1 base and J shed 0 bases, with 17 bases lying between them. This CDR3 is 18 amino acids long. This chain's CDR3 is CASSLWGTRDSSGNTIYF. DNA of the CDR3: TGCGCCAGCAGCTTGTGGGGGACACGAGACAGCTCTGGAAACACCATATATTTT.

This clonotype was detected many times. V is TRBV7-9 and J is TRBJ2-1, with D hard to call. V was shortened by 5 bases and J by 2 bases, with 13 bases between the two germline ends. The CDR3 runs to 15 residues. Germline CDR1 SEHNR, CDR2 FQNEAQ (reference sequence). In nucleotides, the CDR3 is TGTGCCAGCAGCCCCCGAACTACCACCTACAATGAGCAGTTCTTC. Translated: CASSPRTTTYNEQFF.

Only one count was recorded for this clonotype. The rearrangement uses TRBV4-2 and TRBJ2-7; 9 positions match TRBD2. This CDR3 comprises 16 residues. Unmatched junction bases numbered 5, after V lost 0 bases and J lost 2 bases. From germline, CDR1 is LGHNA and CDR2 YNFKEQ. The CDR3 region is CASSQEIAGATYEQYF. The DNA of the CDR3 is TGTGCCAGCAGCCAAGAGATAGCGGGGGCCACCTACGAGCAGTACTTC.

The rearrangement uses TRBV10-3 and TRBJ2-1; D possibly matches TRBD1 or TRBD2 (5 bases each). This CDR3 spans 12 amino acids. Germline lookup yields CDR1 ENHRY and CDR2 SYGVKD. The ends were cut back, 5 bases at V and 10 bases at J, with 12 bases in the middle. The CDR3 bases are TGTGCCATCAGTATGGGGGACGGGGAGCAGTTCTTC. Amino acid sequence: CAISMGDGEQFF.

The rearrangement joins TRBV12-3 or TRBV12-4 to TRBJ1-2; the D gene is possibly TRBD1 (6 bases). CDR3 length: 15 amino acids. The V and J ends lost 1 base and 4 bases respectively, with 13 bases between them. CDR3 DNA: TGTGCCAGCAGTTTAGGGGGGGCGCCGATCTATGGCTACACCTTC. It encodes CASSLGGAPIYGYTF.

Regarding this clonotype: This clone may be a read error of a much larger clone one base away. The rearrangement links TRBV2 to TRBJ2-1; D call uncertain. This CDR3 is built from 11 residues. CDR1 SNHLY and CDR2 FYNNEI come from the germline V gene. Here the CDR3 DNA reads TGTGCCAGCAGCCAGCACAATGAGCAGATCTTC. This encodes CASSQHNEQIF.